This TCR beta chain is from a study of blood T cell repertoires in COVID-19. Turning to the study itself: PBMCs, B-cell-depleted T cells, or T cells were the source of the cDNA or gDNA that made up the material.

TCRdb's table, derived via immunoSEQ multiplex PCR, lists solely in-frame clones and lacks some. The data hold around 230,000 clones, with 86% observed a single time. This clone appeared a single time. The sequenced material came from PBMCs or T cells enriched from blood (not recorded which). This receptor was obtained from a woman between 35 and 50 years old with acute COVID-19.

The CDR3 protein is CASSLPSGTGQAFF. The CDR3 DNA is TGTGCCAGCAGTTTACCCAGTGGGACTGGGCAAGCTTTCTTT. The gene calls are TRBV28 and TRBJ1-1, with a weak D call TRBD1 (5 bases). Germline V gene data show CDR1 as MDHEN and CDR2 as SYDVKM. The germline V and J ends were trimmed by 2 bases and 9 bases, with 16 bases remaining between them. The CDR3 is 14 residues long. Full variable domain (remainder filled in from reference TRBV28 and TRBJ1-1): DVKVTQSSRYLVKRTGEKVFLECVQDMDHENMFWYRQDPGLGLRLIYFSYDVKMKEKGDIPEGYSVSREKKERFSLILESASTNQTSMYLCASSLPSGTGQAFFGQGTRLTVV.